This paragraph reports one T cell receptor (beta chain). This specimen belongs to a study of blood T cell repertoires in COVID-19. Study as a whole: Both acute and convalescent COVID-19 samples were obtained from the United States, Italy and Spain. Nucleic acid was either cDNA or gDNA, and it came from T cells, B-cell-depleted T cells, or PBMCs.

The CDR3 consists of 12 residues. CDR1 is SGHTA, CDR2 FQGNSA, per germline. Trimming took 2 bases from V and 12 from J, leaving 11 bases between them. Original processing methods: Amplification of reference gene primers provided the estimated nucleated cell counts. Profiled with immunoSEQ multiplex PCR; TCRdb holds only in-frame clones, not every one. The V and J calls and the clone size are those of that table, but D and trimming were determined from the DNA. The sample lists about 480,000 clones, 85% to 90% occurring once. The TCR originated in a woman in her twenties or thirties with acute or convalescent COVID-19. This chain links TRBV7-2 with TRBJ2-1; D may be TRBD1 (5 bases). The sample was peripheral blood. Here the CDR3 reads CASSLSGLTQFF. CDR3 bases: TGTGCCAGCAGCTTATCAGGGCTCACGCAGTTCTTC.